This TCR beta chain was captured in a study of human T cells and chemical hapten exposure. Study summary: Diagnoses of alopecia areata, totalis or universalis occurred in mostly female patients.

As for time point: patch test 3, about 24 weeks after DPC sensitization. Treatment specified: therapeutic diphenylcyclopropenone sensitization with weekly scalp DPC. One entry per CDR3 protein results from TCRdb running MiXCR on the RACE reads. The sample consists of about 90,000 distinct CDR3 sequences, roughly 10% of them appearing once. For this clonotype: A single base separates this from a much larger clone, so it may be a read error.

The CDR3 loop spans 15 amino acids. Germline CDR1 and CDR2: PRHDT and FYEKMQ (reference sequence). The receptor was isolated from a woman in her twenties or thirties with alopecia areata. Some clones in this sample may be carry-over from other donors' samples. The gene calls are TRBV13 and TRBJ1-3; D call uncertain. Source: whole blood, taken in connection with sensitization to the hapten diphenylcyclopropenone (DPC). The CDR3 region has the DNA TGTGCCAGCAGCTTAGTAGCAGCTCCTGGAAACATCATATATTTT. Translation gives CASSLVAAPGNIIYF.